These 9 T cell receptor beta chains originate from one sample sequenced in a study of cytomegalovirus exposure and HLA in healthy donors. The PCR was carried out with 60 Vbeta primers and 13 Jbeta primers. Only in-frame clones appear in the TCRdb table, and some are missing; sequencing was by immunoSEQ multiplex PCR. The sample has about 170,000 clones, 77% seen once; the top ten hold 1.2% to 1.5%. The sequencing input was PBMCs. The receptors originated from a woman aged 30 to 39 in good health and CMV-seropositive.

The V gene is TRBV5-1, the J gene TRBJ2-7; TRBD2 is a possible D gene (7 bases). The germline V and J ends were trimmed by 4 bases and 3 bases, with 20 bases remaining between them. Germline V lookup: CDR1 SGHRS, CDR2 YFSETQ. The length of the CDR3 is 16 residues. The CDR3 is CASSLNGEGRGYEQYF. Written as DNA, the CDR3 is TGCGCCAGCAGCCTCAATGGGGAGGGCAGGGGCTACGAGCAGTACTTC.

The chain joins TRBV28 to TRBJ1-1; no clear D. Trimming took 7 bases from V and 3 from J, leaving 18 bases between them. This CDR3 contains 15 residues. The germline V gene has CDR1 MDHEN and CDR2 SYDVKM. The CDR3 DNA reads as TGTGCCAGCAATCCTCCTCTGGGGAGAGACACTGAAGCTTTCTTT. Residues: CASNPPLGRDTEAFF.

This chain links TRBV18 with TRBJ2-1, with 9 bases identical to TRBD1. This CDR3 has 15 residues. Germline CDR1 is KGHSH and CDR2 is LQKENI. Trimming removed 6 bases from V and 1 base from J; junction bases left unmatched: 4. Written as DNA, the CDR3 is TGTGCCAGCTCGCTGGGACAGGGATCCTACAATGAGCAGTTCTTC. Translated: CASSLGQGSYNEQFF.

This clone was observed a few times. V gene TRBV6-6 combines with J gene TRBJ2-5, with 8 bases lining up with TRBD1. Trimming took 2 bases from V and 8 from J; bases not matched to a gene: 7. Germline-derived CDR1 and CDR2 are MNHNY and SVGAGI (reference sequence). The CDR3 sequence is 14 residues long. DNA for the CDR3: TGTGCCAGCAGTTACGTCGAAACAGGGGGTACCCAGTACTTC. The encoded protein is CASSYVETGGTQYF.

The V call is TRBV30, the J call TRBJ2-2; D is possibly TRBD2 (5 bases). The V end was cut by 3 bases, the J end by 7 bases, with 12 bases between. The CDR3 is 13 residues long. The germline V gene encodes CDR1 GTSNPN and CDR2 SVGIG (reference sequence). CDR3 loop: CAWSSGGVGELFF. The CDR3 bases are TGTGCCTGGAGCAGCGGTGGGGTCGGGGAGCTGTTTTTT.

This chain joins TRBV19 and TRBJ1-2, with D maybe TRBD1 (6 bases). The CDR3 loop spans 14 amino acids. Germline values: CDR1 LNHDA, CDR2 SQIVND (reference sequence). Trimming removed 1 base from V and 7 bases from J, with 13 bases in between. The CDR3 loop reads CASSIARGAIGYTF. The CDR3 bases are TGTGCCAGTAGTATAGCCCGGGGGGCGATTGGCTACACCTTC.

The V gene is TRBV11-3, the J gene TRBJ2-7; a weak D match, TRBD1 (5 bases). The germline V gene encodes CDR1 SGHNT and CDR2 YENEEA. The V end lost 1 base, the J end lost 3 bases, and 13 bases lay between the germline ends. The CDR3 totals 15 residues. In nucleotides, the CDR3 is TGTGCCAGCAGCTTAGGGCCAGGGAACTACTACGAGCAGTACTTC. This codes for CASSLGPGNYYEQYF.

The V and J genes are TRBV7-6 and TRBJ2-1; 7 positions agree with TRBD2. Germline loops: CDR1 SGHVS, CDR2 FNYEAQ. V was pared by 5 bases and J by 1 base, with 5 bases of the junction left unmatched. The CDR3 contains 15 residues. CDR3 loop: CASSPGGISYNEQFF. Here the CDR3 DNA reads TGTGCCAGCAGCCCCGGGGGGATATCCTACAATGAGCAGTTCTTC.

This chain connects TRBV21-1 to TRBJ1-5. TRBV21-1 is tagged as a pseudogene. CDR3 length: 14 residues. CDR3 in amino acids: CASSKPALVQPQHF. In nucleotides, the CDR3 is TGTGCCAGCAGCAAACCCGCGCTTGTCCAGCCCCAGCATTTT.